The source of this T cell receptor beta chain is a study of T cells and Merkel cell carcinoma outcomes. Study results and caveats: Repertoire plus T-cell density reportedly predicted Merkel cell carcinoma outcomes.

Produced via immunoSEQ multiplex PCR; TCRdb's table is partial and in-frame only. Among 4,000 to 4,500 clones listed, approximately 92% were seen once. With respect to this clone: Its specificity is unknown.

Per the germline V gene, CDR1 is SGDLS and CDR2 is YYNGEE. Trimming shortened V by 3 bases and J by 0 bases, and 13 bases separated the two germline ends. The CDR3 extends over 17 amino acids. The sample comprised tumor tissue from Merkel cell carcinoma. The rearrangement joins TRBV9 to TRBJ1-6; D unclear. The receptor comes from a human donor with Merkel cell carcinoma. CDR3 in DNA: TGTGCCAGCAGCGGAGAAGGGCGGAGCTCCTATAATTCACCCCTCCACTTT. As protein: CASSGEGRSSYNSPLHF.